This TCR beta chain was observed in a study of cytomegalovirus exposure and HLA in healthy donors. Looking at the study overall: A prior analysis found around 110 million unique TCR beta sequences from 150 million to 200 million T cells. Study-level points and caveats: Most TCR sequences showed up rarely, but some public TCRs showed up in many donors. Across HLA loci, a later analysis found differing TCR association rates, with DRB1 most and HLA-C fewest.

The PCR ran on 60 Vbeta and 13 Jbeta primers. Some clones are missing from TCRdb's copy, which holds only in-frame ones; the method was immunoSEQ multiplex PCR. The sample contains more than 95,000 clones, about 9.4% of which appear only once. This CDR3 has 15 residues. The germline gives CDR1 SGHTA, CDR2 FQGTGA. J gave up 3 bases and V 5 bases, and 5 bases lay outside the gene matches. Only a few counts were recorded for this clone. Its antigen remains unknown. Material: PBMCs. The chain joins TRBV7-3 to TRBJ2-1; 9 positions match TRBD2. The TCR was taken from a man aged 35-49 years in good health and CMV-seropositive. The CDR3 loop reads CASSRAGGSYNEQFF. The CDR3 DNA follows: TGTGCCAGCAGCCGAGCGGGAGGCAGCTACAATGAGCAGTTCTTC.